A single sample is the source of the 9 T cell receptor beta chains below, sequenced in a study of T cell responses to AZD1222 COVID-19 vaccine. Profiled with immunoSEQ multiplex PCR; TCRdb holds only in-frame clones, not every one. The sample lists fewer than 90,000 clones, approximately 90% occurring once. The starting material was peripheral blood, obtained 28 days after the second AZD1222 dose. Every receptor here comes from an adult who received the AZD1222 COVID-19 vaccine.

This rearrangement joins TRBV7-2 to TRBJ1-4, with 8 nucleotides matching TRBD1. The length of the CDR3 is 15 residues. Losses at the gene ends were 5 bases for V and 5 bases for J; bases not matched to a gene: 7. The germline V gene has CDR1 SGHTA and CDR2 FQGNSA. Written as DNA, the CDR3 is TGTGCCAGCAGCCCTCAGGGGGCGCTGAATGAAAAACTGTTTTTT. Translated: CASSPQGALNEKLFF. Drawing the rest from reference TRBV7-2 and TRBJ1-4, the complete variable domain is GAGVSQSPSNKVTEKGKDVELRCDPISGHTALYWYRQSLGQGLEFLIYFQGNSAPDKSGLPSDRFSAERTGGSVSTLTIQRTQQEDSAVYLCASSPQGALNEKLFFGSGTQLSVL.

The chain links TRBV28 to TRBJ2-1; D may be TRBD1 (6 bases). Germline V gene lookup returns CDR1 MDHEN and CDR2 SYDVKM. The V and J ends lost 7 bases and 3 bases respectively, with 16 bases between them. This CDR3 has 15 residues. CDR3 nucleotide sequence: TGTGCCAGCACCCCCTCGCCAGGGGTCTACAATGAGCAGTTCTTC. Translated, it gives CASTPSPGVYNEQFF.

The genes are TRBV2 and TRBJ1-5, with 7 bases identical to TRBD1. The ends lost 4 bases at V and 1 base at J; junction bases unmatched: 13. This CDR3 is 18 amino acids long. Germline-derived CDR1 and CDR2 are SNHLY and FYNNEI. The chain's CDR3 is CASSVETGSFMSNQPQHF. For the CDR3, the DNA is TGTGCCAGCAGTGTGGAGACAGGGTCGTTTATGAGCAATCAGCCCCAGCATTTT.

The chain links TRBV5-1 to TRBJ2-7, with TRBD1 matching over 9 bases. The CDR3 has 13 residues. Germline V gene data show CDR1 as SGHRS and CDR2 as YFSETQ. V was pared by 4 bases and J by 8 bases, with 7 bases of the junction left unmatched. CDR3 sequence reads: CASSGTGTVQQYF. For the CDR3, the DNA is TGCGCCAGCAGCGGGACAGGGACTGTACAGCAGTACTTC.

The chain carries TRBV7-9 and TRBJ2-2, with D perhaps being TRBD1 or TRBD2 (7 bases each). The V end lost 5 bases, the J end lost 6 bases, and 13 bases lay between the germline ends. Germline V gives CDR1 SEHNR, CDR2 FQNEAQ (reference sequence). This CDR3 has 14 amino acids. CDR3 amino acids: CASSQTGRAGELFF. The CDR3 DNA reads as TGTGCCAGCAGCCAGACAGGGAGGGCCGGGGAGCTGTTTTTT.

V gene TRBV1 combines with J gene TRBJ1-2; the table's D call, TRBD1, was not checked against the DNA. TRBV1 is a recognized pseudogene. This CDR3 is 15 amino acids long. The CDR3 protein is CTSSLNPRQPRGYTF. DNA for the CDR3: TGCACCAGCAGCCTCAACCCGAGACAACCAAGGGGCTACACCTTC.

The genes are TRBV27 and TRBJ2-7; 9 positions agree with TRBD2. Germline assignment: CDR1 MNHEY and CDR2 SMNVEV (reference sequence). Germline trimming cut 0 bases from V and 3 bases from J; bases unmatched to any gene: 3. CDR3 size: 15 residues. The CDR3 sequence is CASSLSPSGDYEQYF. CDR3 DNA: TGTGCCAGCAGTTTATCACCTAGCGGGGACTACGAGCAGTACTTC.

CDR3 DNA: TGTGCCAGCAGCTTACAAAACACAGGGGGGACTAATGAAAAACTGTTTTTT. Translating it yields CASSLQNTGGTNEKLFF. The chain has TRBV11-2 and TRBJ1-4; 8 bases agree with TRBD1. The trim removed 2 bases at V and 2 bases at J, leaving 7 bases unmatched. CDR1 is SGHAT and CDR2 is FQNNGV in the germline V gene. The CDR3 is made up of 17 amino acids. Full variable domain (missing parts from reference TRBV11-2 and TRBJ1-4): EAGVAQSPRYKIIEKRQSVAFWCNPISGHATLYWYQQILGQGPKLLIQFQNNGVVDDSQLPKDRFSAERLKGVDSTLKIQPAKLEDSAVYLCASSLQNTGGTNEKLFFGSGTQLSVL.

This chain links TRBV24-1 with TRBJ1-6; 7 bases fit TRBD1. After removal of 0 bases from V and 7 bases from J, the junction contained 11 bases not matched to a gene. Germline assignment: CDR1 KGHDR and CDR2 SFDVKD. The CDR3 extends over 18 amino acids. This CDR3 is CATSDLGAGTEPNSPLHF. In DNA, the CDR3 is TGTGCCACCAGTGATTTGGGGGCCGGGACAGAGCCCAATTCACCCCTCCACTTT.